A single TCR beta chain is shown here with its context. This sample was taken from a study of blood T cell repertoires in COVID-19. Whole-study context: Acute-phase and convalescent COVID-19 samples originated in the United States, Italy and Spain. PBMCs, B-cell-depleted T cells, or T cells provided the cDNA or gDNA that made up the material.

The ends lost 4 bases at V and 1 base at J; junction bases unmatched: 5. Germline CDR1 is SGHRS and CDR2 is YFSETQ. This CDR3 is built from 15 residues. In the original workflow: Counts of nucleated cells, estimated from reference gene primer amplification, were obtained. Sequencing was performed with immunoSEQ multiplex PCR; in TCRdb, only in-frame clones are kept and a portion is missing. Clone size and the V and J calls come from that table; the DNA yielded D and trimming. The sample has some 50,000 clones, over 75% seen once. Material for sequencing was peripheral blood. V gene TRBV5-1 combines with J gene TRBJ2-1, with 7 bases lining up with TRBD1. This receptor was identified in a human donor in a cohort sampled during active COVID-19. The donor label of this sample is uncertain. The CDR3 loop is CASSNDRESYNEQFF. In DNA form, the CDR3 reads TGCGCCAGCAGCAACGACAGGGAGTCCTACAATGAGCAGTTCTTC.